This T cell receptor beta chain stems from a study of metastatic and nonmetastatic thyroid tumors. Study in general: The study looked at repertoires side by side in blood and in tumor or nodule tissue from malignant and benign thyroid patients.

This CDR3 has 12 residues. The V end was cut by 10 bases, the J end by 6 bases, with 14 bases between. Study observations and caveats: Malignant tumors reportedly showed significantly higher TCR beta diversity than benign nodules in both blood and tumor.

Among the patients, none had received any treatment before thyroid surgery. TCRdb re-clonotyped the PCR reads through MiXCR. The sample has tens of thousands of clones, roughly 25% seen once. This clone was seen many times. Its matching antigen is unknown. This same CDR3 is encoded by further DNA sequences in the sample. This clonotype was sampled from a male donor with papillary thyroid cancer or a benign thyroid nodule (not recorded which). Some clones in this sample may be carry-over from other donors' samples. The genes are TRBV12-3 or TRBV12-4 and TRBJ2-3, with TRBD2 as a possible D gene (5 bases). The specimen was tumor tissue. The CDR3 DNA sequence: TGTGCCACCTCCCTAGCCGGGGATACGCAGTATTTT. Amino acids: CATSLAGDTQYF.